These 27 T cell receptor beta chains came from one sample sequenced in a study of beta chain features in type 1 diabetes. General study findings and limits: People with Type 1 diabetes carried modestly yet significantly shorter TCRB CDR3s in all four CD4+ subsets.

The investigators reverse transcribed all of the isolated RNA, so they sequenced expressed TCRB transcripts. Sequencing used immunoSEQ multiplex PCR; TCRdb keeps in-frame clones, though not all of them. The table shows over 120,000 clones, with about 13% occurring only once. Which antigens these TCRs recognize remains unknown. Sequencing was carried out using central memory CD4+ T cells from blood. The origin of the receptors is a man aged 18 to 30 with type 1 diabetes.

This clone was detected only a few times. The sample contains more than one DNA sequence encoding this CDR3. The V and J genes are TRBV2 and TRBJ2-5, with TRBD2 matching 8 bases. The CDR3 runs to 14 residues. Germline trimming cut 6 bases from V and 4 bases from J; bases unmatched to any gene: 7. Germline CDR1 and CDR2: SNHLY and FYNNEI. The CDR3 DNA sequence: TGTGCCAGCAGAACTAGCGGCAGGGTAGAGACCCAGTACTTC. As protein: CASRTSGRVETQYF.

This clone was detected a few times. The chain combines TRBV5-1 with TRBJ2-1; the D is unclear. The CDR3 consists of 12 residues. The germline V and J ends were trimmed by 3 bases and 7 bases, with 8 bases remaining between them. Germline V gives CDR1 SGHRS, CDR2 YFSETQ. The CDR3 region is CASSSQVNEQFF. The CDR3 bases are TGCGCCAGCAGCTCCCAAGTGAATGAGCAGTTCTTC.

The chain couples TRBV14 to TRBJ1-1; D possibly corresponds to TRBD1 (6 bases). The CDR3 is 16 residues long. V shed 0 bases and J shed 1 base, with 12 bases lying between them. Germline assignment: CDR1 SGHDN and CDR2 FVKESK. CDR3: CASSQDRGTPNTEAFF. CDR3 sequence (DNA): TGTGCCAGCAGCCAAGATAGAGGGACACCGAACACTGAAGCTTTCTTT.

The chain combines TRBV4-1 with TRBJ2-4; a possible D gene is TRBD1 (7 bases). CDR1 is MGHRA, CDR2 YSYEKL, per germline. The V gene lost 1 base and the J gene lost 2 bases, with 12 bases spanning the gap. CDR3 size: 16 residues. CDR3 amino acids: CASSQGAGGTKNIQYF. The CDR3 DNA reads as TGCGCCAGCAGCCAAGGGGCAGGGGGGACCAAAAACATTCAGTACTTC.

The rearrangement joins TRBV2 to TRBJ1-1, with D perhaps matching TRBD1 (5 bases). The CDR3 totals 15 residues. V lost 7 bases and J lost 5, with 20 bases in between. Germline CDR1 is SNHLY and CDR2 is FYNNEI. The CDR3 DNA is TGTGCCAGCACAAGGCGGCAGGGAGGTCAAACTGAAGCTTTCTTT. Translation: CASTRRQGGQTEAFF.

V is TRBV6-6 and J is TRBJ1-1; tentative D call: TRBD1 (5 bases). This CDR3 is 15 amino acids long. Trimming left V 4 bases short and J 5 bases short, with 17 bases between. Germline assignment: CDR1 MNHNY and CDR2 SVGAGI (reference sequence). CDR3 sequence: CASSSRGVGVTEAFF. In DNA, the CDR3 is TGTGCCAGCAGTTCCCGTGGGGTGGGGGTGACTGAAGCTTTCTTT.

This clone turned up a few times. The chain recombines TRBV7-9 with TRBJ1-5; TRBD1 aligns across 9 bases. The CDR3 extends over 14 amino acids. In germline, CDR1 is SEHNR, CDR2 FQNEAQ (reference sequence). V lost 6 bases and J lost 2; bases outside the gene matches: 2. The CDR3 here is CASSWTGGNQPQHF. For the CDR3, the DNA is TGTGCCAGCAGTTGGACAGGGGGCAATCAGCCCCAGCATTTT.

This clone came up a few times. Other DNA sequences from this sample encode an identical CDR3 as well. This chain joins TRBV29-1 and TRBJ2-3; 9 positions match TRBD2. CDR3 length: 16 amino acids. The germline V gene encodes CDR1 SQVTM and CDR2 ANQGSEA. Trimming at V came to 1 base and at J to 4 bases, leaving 9 bases not matched to a gene. The CDR3 sequence is CSVEGWRLAGPDTQYF. In DNA, the CDR3 is TGCAGCGTTGAAGGGTGGCGGCTAGCGGGGCCAGATACGCAGTATTTT.

V is TRBV4-1 and J is TRBJ1-4; no reliable D call. The CDR3 sequence is 14 residues long. From germline, CDR1 is MGHRA and CDR2 YSYEKL. Trimming took 5 bases from V and 4 from J, leaving 11 bases between them. The CDR3 protein is CASSGNPLNEKLFF. The CDR3 DNA reads TGCGCCAGCAGCGGGAACCCACTTAATGAAAAACTGTTTTTT.

This clone was found many times. This sequence joins TRBV7-2 and TRBJ2-7, with D possibly TRBD1 on 6 matching bases. V was clipped by 2 bases and J by 3 bases, with 11 bases between them. This CDR3 contains 14 residues. Germline V gene data show CDR1 as SGHTA and CDR2 as FQGNSA. CDR3 in amino acids: CASSLYGQLYEQYF. The CDR3 DNA reads as TGTGCCAGCAGCTTATATGGACAGCTCTACGAGCAGTACTTC.

In this sample, this clone turned up a few times. The rearrangement links TRBV14 to TRBJ1-1; D remains unclear. V was trimmed by 5 bases and J by 4 bases, leaving 14 bases between them. There are 14 residues in the CDR3. CDR1 SGHDN and CDR2 FVKESK come from the germline V gene. The CDR3 nucleotides read TGTGCCAGCAGCGCGGGCCCGATGGGCACTGAAGCTTTCTTT. Amino acid sequence: CASSAGPMGTEAFF.

This clone was detected only a few times. The rearrangement links TRBV7-9 to TRBJ1-4, with 8 positions matching TRBD1. The junction had 7 bases not matched to a gene; V was cut back by 5 bases and J by 8 bases. Germline V CDR1 and CDR2: SEHNR, FQNEAQ (reference sequence). This CDR3 is 14 amino acids long. DNA for the CDR3: TGTGCCAGCAGCCCACAGGGGGTCGGGGAAAAACTGTTTTTT. Its translation: CASSPQGVGEKLFF.

This clone was recorded many times. The chain employs TRBV4-1 and TRBJ2-7, with 9 bases matching TRBD1. CDR1 is MGHRA and CDR2 is YSYEKL in the germline V gene. With 6 bases clipped from V and 0 bases from J, the junction kept 3 bases outside the gene matches. CDR3 length equals 14 residues. CDR3 region: CASSRTGDSYEQYF. In DNA form, the CDR3 reads TGCGCCAGCAGTAGGACAGGGGACTCCTACGAGCAGTACTTC.

This clone was seen a few times. The CDR3 DNA reads TGTGCCAGCAGCCCTAGCGGGGGCTACAATGAGCAGTTCTTC. It is translated as CASSPSGGYNEQFF. The chain carries TRBV28 and TRBJ2-1, with 10 nucleotides matching TRBD2. CDR3 length: 14 residues. The V gene's germline CDR1 is MDHEN and CDR2 SYDVKM. Trimming cost V 6 bases and J 3 bases; bases outside gene matches: 2.

In the case of this clone: Compared with germline, one end of the junction differs, possibly owing to a read error. The chain joins TRBV29-1 to TRBJ1-6; D is unresolved. This CDR3 is built from 15 residues. CDR1 and CDR2 (germline): SQVTM, ANQGSEA. DNA of the CDR3: TGCAGCGTTAAGCTGGAGAGCTCCTATAAATCACCCCTCCACTTT. Amino acids: CSVKLESSYKSPLHF.

The chain has TRBV15 and TRBJ1-6; 8 bases map to TRBD1. V lost 2 bases and J lost 10; bases outside the gene matches: 7. There are 15 residues in the CDR3. The germline V gene encodes CDR1 LNHNV and CDR2 YYDKDF (reference sequence). The CDR3 DNA reads as TGTGCCACCAGCAGAACTACAGGGGGAGAATCACCCCTCCACTTT. Protein product: CATSRTTGGESPLHF.

CDR3 amino acids: CASSSAGSPGGYTF. The CDR3 DNA sequence: TGTGCCAGCAGCTCCGCGGGCTCCCCGGGGGGCTACACCTTC. The chain employs TRBV7-9 and TRBJ1-2; no clear D gene. Between the trimmed V and J ends, which lost 4 bases and 8 bases, there was a span of 17 bases. The germline CDR1 and CDR2 sequences are SEHNR and FQNEAQ (reference sequence). This CDR3 has 14 amino acids.

This clone was recorded many times. The CDR3 nucleotides read TGTGCCAGCAGCCCCCGGAGCTACGGAGGGAATGAGCAGTTCTTC. Its translation is CASSPRSYGGNEQFF. The chain has TRBV7-6 and TRBJ2-1; a possible D gene is TRBD2 (6 bases). The V and J ends lost 5 bases and 7 bases respectively, with 18 bases between them. CDR1 and CDR2 (germline): SGHVS, FNYEAQ. The CDR3 has 15 amino acids.

V is TRBV5-1 and J is TRBJ2-7, with TRBD1 identical over 10 bases. Losses at the gene ends were 4 bases for V and 3 bases for J; bases not matched to a gene: 4. The CDR3 totals 14 residues. Germline V CDR1 and CDR2: SGHRS, YFSETQ. The CDR3 loop reads CASSPGQGVYEQYF. The CDR3 DNA reads TGCGCCAGCAGCCCTGGACAGGGGGTCTACGAGCAGTACTTC.

This clone has more than one count but fewer than ten. V gene TRBV6-5 combines with J gene TRBJ2-4, with TRBD2 as a possible D gene (6 bases). The CDR3 totals 16 residues. CDR1 is MNHEY and CDR2 is SVGAGI in the germline V gene. V dropped 4 bases and J dropped 4 bases, with 17 bases sitting between them. The CDR3 is CASSLAGHAGKNIQYF. The CDR3 nucleotides are TGTGCCAGCAGTTTGGCGGGTCATGCGGGGAAAAACATTCAGTACTTC.

The chain is built from TRBV19 and TRBJ2-1, with 9 positions matching TRBD2. Germline CDR1 LNHDA, CDR2 SQIVND (reference sequence). Germline trimming cut 6 bases from V and 8 bases from J; bases unmatched to any gene: 11. The CDR3 contains 15 residues. CDR3 DNA sequence: TGTGCCAGTAGCCCTTTGGCGCGGGGGGGCTATGAGCAGTTCTTC. This sequence encodes CASSPLARGGYEQFF.

This clone was counted between two and nine times. The genes are TRBV30 and TRBJ1-2; D is ambiguous. This CDR3 is built from 12 residues. V lost 1 base and J 4 bases, leaving 7 bases between the germline ends. The germline V gene has CDR1 GTSNPN and CDR2 SVGIG (reference sequence). CDR3 coding DNA: TGTGCCTGGAGTGGGGCCGGCTATGGCTACACCTTC. Protein sequence: CAWSGAGYGYTF.

In its sample, this clone was seen a few times. This chain links TRBV30 with TRBJ2-3, with TRBD1 matching over 7 bases. In germline, CDR1 is GTSNPN, CDR2 SVGIG (reference sequence). The CDR3 totals 13 residues. Germline trimming cut 7 bases from V and 3 bases from J; bases unmatched to any gene: 7. DNA of the CDR3: TGTGCCTTGGAGAGGGGGCAGACAGATACGCAGTATTTT. Protein sequence: CALERGQTDTQYF.

This clone has ten or more counts. This sequence joins TRBV30 and TRBJ2-1; 9 nucleotides align to TRBD2. This CDR3 has 14 residues. The trim removed 5 bases at V and 2 bases at J, leaving 4 bases unmatched. Germline values: CDR1 GTSNPN, CDR2 SVGIG (reference sequence). CDR3 coding DNA: TGTGCCTGGGAAGCGGGGGGAACCTACAATGAGCAGTTCTTC. Its protein product is CAWEAGGTYNEQFF.

J is TRBJ1-1 and V is TRBV10-3, with D tentatively TRBD1 (6 bases). From germline, CDR1 is ENHRY and CDR2 SYGVKD. The V end lost 10 bases, the J end lost 7 bases, and 16 bases lay between the germline ends. The CDR3 runs 12 residues. Written as DNA, the CDR3 is TGTGCCACCTCACCAGGGGCCGATGAAGCTTTCTTT. The encoded protein is CATSPGADEAFF.

This chain connects TRBV27 to TRBJ1-1; D gene uncertain. With 9 bases removed from V and 1 base from J, the gap between germline ends came to 12 bases. Germline V gives CDR1 MNHEY, CDR2 SMNVEV (reference sequence). This CDR3 comprises 13 residues. The CDR3 is CARPPQENTEAFF. CDR3 bases: TGTGCCAGGCCTCCCCAGGAGAACACTGAAGCTTTCTTT.

This clone was counted many times. CDR3 residues: CASSRQGGITDTQYF. The CDR3 bases are TGTGCCAGCAGCCGGCAGGGGGGGATCACAGATACGCAGTATTTT. The chain employs TRBV14 and TRBJ2-3; possibly TRBD1 or TRBD2 for D (7 bases each). Germline V gene sequence: CDR1 SGHDN, CDR2 FVKESK. This CDR3 has 15 residues. Between the trimmed V and J ends, which lost 4 bases and 2 bases, there was a span of 13 bases.